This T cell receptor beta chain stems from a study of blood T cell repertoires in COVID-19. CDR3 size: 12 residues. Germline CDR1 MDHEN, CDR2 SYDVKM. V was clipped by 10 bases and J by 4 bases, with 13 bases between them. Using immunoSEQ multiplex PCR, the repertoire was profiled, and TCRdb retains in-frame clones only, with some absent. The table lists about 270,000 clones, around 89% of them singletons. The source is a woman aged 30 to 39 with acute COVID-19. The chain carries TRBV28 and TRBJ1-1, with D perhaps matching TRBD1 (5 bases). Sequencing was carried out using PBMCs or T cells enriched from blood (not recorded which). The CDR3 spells CAIVQGGTEAFF. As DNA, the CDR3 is TGTGCCATCGTGCAGGGTGGCACTGAAGCTTTCTTT.